The sequence of this T cell receptor (beta chain) was determined in a study of shared clonotypes between healthy human individuals. Donors comprised only Caucasian adults living in Nashville, Tennessee. The authors ran the assay at deep level. Sequenced by immunoSEQ multiplex PCR; TCRdb stores in-frame clones only, minus some. The table shows approximately 2.3 million clones, with over 85% occurring only once. Looked up from germline, CDR1 is MGHDK and CDR2 is SYGVNS. The CDR3 has 14 residues. Trimming took off 4 bases at V and 4 bases at J, with 13 bases between the two ends. The sequence was obtained from a young man in good health. Some clones in this sample may be carry-over from other donors' samples. Sequencing used naive CD4+ T cells from PBMCs. This sample's subset: CD45RA+ positively selected. This chain uses TRBV25-1 with TRBJ1-2; possibly TRBD1 for D (5 bases). The CDR3 is CASSAQANFYGYTF. As DNA, the CDR3 is TGTGCCAGCAGTGCACAGGCTAACTTCTATGGCTACACCTTC.